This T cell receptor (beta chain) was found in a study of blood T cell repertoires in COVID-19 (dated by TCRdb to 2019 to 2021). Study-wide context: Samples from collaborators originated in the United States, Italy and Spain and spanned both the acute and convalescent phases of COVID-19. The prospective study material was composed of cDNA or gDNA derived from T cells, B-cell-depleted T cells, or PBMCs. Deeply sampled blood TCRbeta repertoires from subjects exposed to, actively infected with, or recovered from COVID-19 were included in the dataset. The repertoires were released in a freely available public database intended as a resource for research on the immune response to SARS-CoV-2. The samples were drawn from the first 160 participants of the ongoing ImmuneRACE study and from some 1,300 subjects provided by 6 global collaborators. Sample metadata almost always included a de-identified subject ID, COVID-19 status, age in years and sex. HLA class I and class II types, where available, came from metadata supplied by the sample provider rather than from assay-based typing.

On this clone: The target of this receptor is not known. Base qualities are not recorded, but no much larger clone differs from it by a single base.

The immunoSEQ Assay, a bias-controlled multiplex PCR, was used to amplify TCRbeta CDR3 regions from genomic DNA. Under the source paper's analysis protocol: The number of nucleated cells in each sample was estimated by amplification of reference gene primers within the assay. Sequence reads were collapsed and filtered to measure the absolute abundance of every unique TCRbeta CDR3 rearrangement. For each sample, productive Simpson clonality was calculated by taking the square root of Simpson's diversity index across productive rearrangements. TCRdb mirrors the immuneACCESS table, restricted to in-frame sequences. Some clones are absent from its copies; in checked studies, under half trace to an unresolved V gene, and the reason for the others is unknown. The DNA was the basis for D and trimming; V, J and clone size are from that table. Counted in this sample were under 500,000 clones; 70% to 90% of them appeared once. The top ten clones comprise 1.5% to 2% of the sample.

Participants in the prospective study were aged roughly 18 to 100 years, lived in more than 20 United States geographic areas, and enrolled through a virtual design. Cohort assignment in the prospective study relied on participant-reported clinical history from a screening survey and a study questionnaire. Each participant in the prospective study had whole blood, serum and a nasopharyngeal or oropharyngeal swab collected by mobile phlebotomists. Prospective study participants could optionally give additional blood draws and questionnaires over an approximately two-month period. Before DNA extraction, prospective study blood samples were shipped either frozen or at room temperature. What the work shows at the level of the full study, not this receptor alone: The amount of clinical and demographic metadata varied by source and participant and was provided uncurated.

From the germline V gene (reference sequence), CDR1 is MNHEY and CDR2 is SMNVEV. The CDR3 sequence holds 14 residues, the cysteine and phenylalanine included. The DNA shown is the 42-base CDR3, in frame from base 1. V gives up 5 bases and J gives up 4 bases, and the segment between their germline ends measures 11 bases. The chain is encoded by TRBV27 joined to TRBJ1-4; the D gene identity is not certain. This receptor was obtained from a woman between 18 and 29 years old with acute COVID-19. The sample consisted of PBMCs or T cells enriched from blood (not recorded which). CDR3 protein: CASSRVGGNEKLFF. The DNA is TGTGCCAGCAGTCGGGTAGGCGGTAATGAAAAACTGTTTTTT.